This T cell receptor (beta chain) was found in a study of blood T cell repertoires in COVID-19 (dated by TCRdb to 2019 to 2021). For the wider study: Samples from collaborators originated in the United States, Italy and Spain and spanned both the acute and convalescent phases of COVID-19. The prospective study material was composed of cDNA or gDNA derived from T cells, B-cell-depleted T cells, or PBMCs. Subjects who had been exposed to COVID-19, were actively infected with it, or had recovered from it provided the deeply sampled blood TCRbeta repertoires that made up the dataset. The repertoires were released in a freely available public database intended as a resource for research on the immune response to SARS-CoV-2. The samples were drawn from two sources: the first 160 participants of the ongoing ImmuneRACE study, and over 950 subjects contributed by 6 global collaborators. Sample metadata almost always included a de-identified subject ID, COVID-19 status, age in years and sex. HLA class I and class II types, where available, came from metadata supplied by the sample provider rather than from assay-based typing. Study-wide findings and limitations: The amount of clinical and demographic metadata varied by source and participant and was provided uncurated.

CDR1 and CDR2 were assigned from the germline V gene (reference sequence) as LGHDT and YNNKEL. The CDR3 contains 15 residues, cysteine and phenylalanine counted. Just the 45-base CDR3 DNA is kept, in frame starting at base 1. V is cut by 3 bases and J by 0 bases, and the space between the germline ends is 9 bases. Collaborating institutions collected whole blood in K2EDTA tubes following their own protocols. For TCRbeta analysis, collaborator samples were shipped as frozen whole blood, as isolated PBMCs, or as DNA extracted from either sample type. The immunoSEQ Assay, a bias-controlled multiplex PCR, was used to amplify TCRbeta CDR3 regions from genomic DNA. Per the authors' processing: Nucleated cell counts per sample were estimated from amplification of reference gene primers within the assay. To quantify the absolute abundance of each unique TCRbeta CDR3 rearrangement, sequence reads were collapsed and filtered. For each sample, productive Simpson clonality was calculated as the square root of Simpson's diversity index over productive rearrangements. TCRdb took this table from immuneACCESS and kept in-frame rearrangements with V and J called. Such tables lack part of the clones; where checked against another copy, unresolved V genes explain under half of the gap, and the rest is unexplained. V, J and clone size derive from that table, while D and trimming were established from the DNA sequence. This sample lists some 97,000 clones; roughly 90% were detected once. Together, the top ten hold about 7.4% of the sample.

For this clone: Its specific antigen is unknown. No base quality values were provided; no much bigger clone lies one nucleotide off.

The sample was peripheral blood. The receptor comes from a man aged 25-40 years in a cohort sampled during active COVID-19. In this chain, TRBV3-1 (or the pseudogene TRBV3-2) is recombined with TRBJ1-3; TRBD1 is a possible D gene, resting on 5 matching bases. The CDR3 is CASSQGDYSGNTIYF. The nucleotide sequence reads TGTGCCAGCAGCCAGGGGGACTACTCTGGAAACACCATATATTTT.